The 31 T cell receptor beta chains below all came from one sample that was sequenced in a study of T cells in Graves' hyperthyroidism and ophthalmopathy. Amplified TCR beta CDR3 regions derived from RNA transcripts. Carried out on the TCR CDR3, a first-round RT-PCR used the HTBI primer set. Using its own MiXCR run on the multiplex PCR reads, TCRdb lists one record per CDR3 protein. The table records over 350,000 distinct CDR3 sequences, approximately 15% of them present only once. The source material was blood. The receptors derive from a man aged 18 to 30 with Graves' ophthalmopathy.

With regard to this clonotype: A much bigger clone sits one base away, suggesting this may be a read error. The V gene is TRBV15, the J gene TRBJ2-1; TRBD2 is a possible D gene (5 bases). V dropped 8 bases and J dropped 10 bases, with 21 bases sitting between them. The CDR3 is 14 amino acids. The germline V gene encodes CDR1 LNHNV and CDR2 YYDKDF (reference sequence). The CDR3 sequence is CATGSSGNLLEQFF. CDR3 DNA: TGTGCCACCGGATCGTCCGGGAATCTTCTCGAGCAGTTCTTC.

This clonotype was counted many times. The chain links TRBV11-3 to TRBJ1-4; tentatively, D is TRBD1 (6 bases). The V gene lost 8 bases and the J gene lost 10 bases, with 20 bases spanning the gap. Germline V gives CDR1 SGHNT, CDR2 YENEEA. The CDR3 has 14 residues. CDR3 sequence: CASGEDSTDGKLFF. The CDR3 DNA sequence: TGTGCCAGCGGAGAGGACAGCACGGATGGAAAACTGTTTTTT.

The rearrangement joins TRBV6-5 to TRBJ2-7; 12 bases are shared with TRBD1. The CDR3 loop spans 14 amino acids. The J segment lost 6 bases and the V segment lost 2 bases, leaving 2 bases of the junction unmatched. The germline V gene has CDR1 MNHEY and CDR2 SVGAGI. The CDR3: CASSYGTGGSEQYF. The CDR3 DNA reads TGTGCCAGCAGTTACGGGACAGGGGGCTCCGAGCAGTACTTC.

This clonotype showed up many times. This rearrangement joins TRBV7-6 to TRBJ2-1; 9 bases agree with TRBD2. The germline CDR1 and CDR2 sequences are SGHVS and FNYEAQ. After removal of 2 bases from V and 6 bases from J, the junction contained 5 bases not matched to a gene. This CDR3 is built from 15 residues. The CDR3 DNA is TGTGCCAGCAGCTTACGCGGGGGGGGAGGCAATGAGCAGTTCTTC. Translated: CASSLRGGGGNEQFF.

This clonotype has a count of ten or more. This chain joins TRBV30 and TRBJ1-5, with 9 bases aligning to TRBD1. The V gene's germline CDR1 is GTSNPN and CDR2 SVGIG (reference sequence). V dropped 2 bases and J dropped 7; count of bases not matched to a gene: 3. CDR3 length equals 13 residues. The CDR3: CAWSKGQGQPQHF. The CDR3 bases are TGTGCCTGGAGTAAAGGACAGGGGCAGCCCCAGCATTTT.

In this sample, this clonotype turned up many times. A read error may explain this, as a much larger clone is one base away. V and J are TRBV7-3 and TRBJ2-7, with a possible D match to TRBD1 (6 bases). V gave up 2 bases and J gave up 2 bases, with 7 bases separating them. The CDR3 is 13 amino acids. Germline-derived CDR1 and CDR2 are SGHTA and FQGTGA. CDR3 protein: CASSLGTTYEQYF. The CDR3, as DNA: TGTGCCAGCAGCTTAGGGACAACCTACGAGCAGTACTTC. The complete variable domain, with remaining parts taken from reference TRBV7-3 and TRBJ2-7, reads GAGVSQTPSNKVTEKGKYVELRCDPISGHTALYWYRQSLGQGPEFLIYFQGTGAADDSGLPNDRFFAVRPEGSVSTLKIQRTERGDSAVYLCASSLGTTYEQYFGPGTRLTVT.

The rearrangement joins TRBV2 to TRBJ1-2, with D possibly matching TRBD1 (6 bases). There are 14 residues in the CDR3. Per germline, CDR1 SNHLY and CDR2 FYNNEI. V dropped 8 bases and J dropped 4 bases, with 17 bases sitting between them. Written as DNA, the CDR3 is TGTGCCAGCGTTCTCTGGGGGGCCCCCTATGGCTACACCTTC. Encoded protein: CASVLWGAPYGYTF. The full variable domain, with the rest looked up from reference TRBV2 and TRBJ1-2, is EPEVTQTPSHQVTQMGQEVILRCVPISNHLYFYWYRQILGQKVEFLVSFYNNEISEKSEIFDDQFSVERPDGSNFTLKIRSTKLEDSAMYFCASVLWGAPYGYTFGSGTRLTVV.

Note on this clonotype: With a much larger clone just one base away, this may be a read error. This chain joins TRBV5-6 and TRBJ1-1; maybe TRBD1 (5 bases). CDR1 and CDR2 (germline): SGHDT, YYEEEE. CDR3 length: 15 residues. The CDR3 DNA reads as TGTACCAGCGGATATGGAGGGGCCATGAACACTGAAGCTTTCTTT. This encodes CTSGYGGAMNTEAFF.

V is TRBV7-9 and J is TRBJ1-5; D is ambiguous. This CDR3 is 13 amino acids long. Germline assignment: CDR1 SEHNR and CDR2 FQNEAQ (reference sequence). Trimming pared 5 bases from V and 7 bases from J, leaving 12 bases between. The CDR3 nucleotides are TGTGCCAGCAGCACCCGCCCAGACCAGCCCCAGCATTTT. It encodes CASSTRPDQPQHF.

Many counts were recorded for this clonotype. The chain links TRBV28 to TRBJ1-2; 8 nucleotides match TRBD1. Germline lookup yields CDR1 MDHEN and CDR2 SYDVKM. CDR3 length equals 14 residues. V dropped 5 bases and J dropped 8; count of bases not matched to a gene: 10. For the CDR3, the DNA is TGTGCCAGCAGTATAGGACAGGGCTCGCCCGGCTACACCTTC. Protein sequence: CASSIGQGSPGYTF.

This clonotype was counted ten times or more. This chain uses TRBV6-1 with TRBJ2-3; 14 nucleotides align to TRBD2. V dropped 8 bases and J dropped 1; count of bases not matched to a gene: 2. The CDR3 runs 15 residues. Germline CDR1 MNHNS, CDR2 SASEGT. As DNA, the CDR3 is TGTGCCAGCGGGGGACTAGCGGGGGGCACAGATACGCAGTATTTT. Translated: CASGGLAGGTDTQYF.

The chain recombines TRBV3-1 with TRBJ1-1; TRBD1 agrees at 8 bases. V was clipped by 4 bases and J by 4 bases; unmatched bases: 8. Germline V lookup: CDR1 LGHDT, CDR2 YNNKEL (reference sequence). This CDR3 contains 15 residues. CDR3: CASSRQGAAGTEAFF. The CDR3 bases are TGTGCCAGCAGCCGCCAGGGGGCTGCAGGCACTGAAGCTTTCTTT.

The chain couples TRBV6-5 to TRBJ2-1; D might be TRBD1 (7 bases). The CDR3 has 17 amino acids. The V and J ends lost 1 base and 7 bases respectively, with 20 bases between them. The V gene's germline CDR1 is MNHEY and CDR2 SVGAGI. Here the CDR3 DNA reads TGTGCCAGCAGTTACTTTCGTGTAGGACAGGCGGGGAATGAGCAGTTCTTC. Its translation is CASSYFRVGQAGNEQFF.

This clonotype has a count of ten or more. This chain links TRBV5-1 with TRBJ1-1; D is uncertain. Trimming removed 2 bases at V and 1 base at J, with 9 bases between. This CDR3 contains 14 residues. The germline gives CDR1 SGHRS, CDR2 YFSETQ. The CDR3 sequence: CASSLGRSNTEAFF. The CDR3 DNA reads TGCGCCAGCAGCTTAGGACGGTCGAACACTGAAGCTTTCTTT.

This clonotype appeared many times. The genes are TRBV7-2 and TRBJ2-3; perhaps TRBD2 as D (5 bases). The V end lost 6 bases, the J end lost 4 bases, and 14 bases lay between the germline ends. Germline V gives CDR1 SGHTA, CDR2 FQGNSA. The CDR3 consists of 14 residues. CDR3 region: CASRLTGESDTQYF. The DNA of the CDR3 is TGTGCCAGCAGGCTGACCGGGGAATCAGATACGCAGTATTTT.

This clonotype has at least ten counts. The chain combines TRBV6-1 with TRBJ2-7; tentatively, D is TRBD1 or TRBD2 (5 bases each). The CDR3 spans 14 residues. V lost 4 bases to trimming and J lost 6 bases, with 16 bases between them. Germline V CDR1 and CDR2: MNHNS, SASEGT. The DNA for the CDR3 is TGTGCCAGCAGTGGACCGAGAAACGGGGCCGAGCAGTACTTC. Translated, it gives CASSGPRNGAEQYF.

This clonotype occurred many times. The chain combines TRBV20-1 with TRBJ2-1, with 10 bases that match TRBD2. Germline V CDR1 and CDR2: DFQATT, SNEGSKA (reference sequence). Losses at the gene ends were 5 bases for V and 9 bases for J; bases not matched to a gene: 16. The CDR3 extends over 16 amino acids. For the CDR3, the DNA is TGCAGTGCTGTAGGACTAGCGGACCTCCTCAGCCGTGAGCAGTTCTTC. Its protein is CSAVGLADLLSREQFF.

This chain links TRBV27 with TRBJ1-5, with 7 bases aligning to TRBD1. This CDR3 is 15 amino acids long. V shed 5 bases, J shed 3 bases, and the junction held 7 bases outside the gene matches. CDR1 is MNHEY, CDR2 SMNVEV, per germline (reference sequence). Here the CDR3 reads CASSHLTGTNQPQHF. CDR3 DNA: TGTGCCAGCAGTCACCTGACAGGGACCAATCAGCCCCAGCATTTT.

This clonotype has at least ten counts. The V gene is TRBV11-2, the J gene TRBJ2-7; 7 nucleotides match TRBD2. The CDR3 loop spans 15 amino acids. Germline loops: CDR1 SGHAT, CDR2 FQNNGV. The V gene end was trimmed by 3 bases and the J gene end by 3 bases; junction bases not matched to a gene: 8. The CDR3 region is CASSLWAGVNYEQYF. For the CDR3, the DNA is TGTGCCAGCAGCTTGTGGGCGGGAGTGAACTACGAGCAGTACTTC.

This clonotype was counted between two and nine times. V is TRBV7-9 and J is TRBJ2-5, with 7 bases identical to TRBD1. The CDR3 runs 15 residues. V dropped 4 bases and J dropped 5; count of bases not matched to a gene: 10. Germline V gives CDR1 SEHNR, CDR2 FQNEAQ (reference sequence). DNA for the CDR3: TGTGCCAGCAGCTCCAGGGACAGCCAGGAGGAGACCCAGTACTTC. Translated: CASSSRDSQEETQYF.

This clonotype was seen ten or more times. The rearrangement joins TRBV29-1 to TRBJ1-2; possibly TRBD1 for D (5 bases). Germline V CDR1 and CDR2: SQVTM, ANQGSEA. This CDR3 spans 14 amino acids. V gave up 2 bases and J gave up 3 bases, with 13 bases separating them. This CDR3 reads CSVEPIGADYGYTF. In DNA, the CDR3 is TGCAGCGTTGAACCAATTGGGGCGGACTATGGCTACACCTTC.

This clonotype was found many times. CDR3 sequence: CASSQTPSGADTQYF. In DNA, the CDR3 is TGCGCCAGCAGCCAAACCCCTAGCGGTGCAGATACGCAGTATTTT. The chain is built from TRBV4-1 and TRBJ2-3; 7 bases fit TRBD2. The germline V gene encodes CDR1 MGHRA and CDR2 YSYEKL. The J segment lost 4 bases and the V segment lost 2 bases, leaving 6 bases of the junction unmatched. This CDR3 has 15 amino acids.

This clonotype was observed at least ten times. The chain links TRBV9 to TRBJ2-2, with TRBD2 matching 14 bases. V lost 4 bases and J lost 6; bases outside the gene matches: 11. There are 18 residues in the CDR3. In germline, CDR1 is SGDLS, CDR2 YYNGEE. CDR3 amino acids: CASSTPGLAGEVSGELFF. The CDR3 bases are TGTGCCAGCAGCACACCGGGACTAGCGGGAGAGGTTTCCGGGGAGCTGTTTTTT.

The chain joins TRBV10-3 to TRBJ1-6; D not resolved. Germline V gives CDR1 ENHRY, CDR2 SYGVKD. Between the trimmed V and J ends, which lost 6 bases and 0 bases, there was a span of 12 bases. The length of the CDR3 is 16 residues. CDR3 residues: CAISQVEGSYNSPLHF. The CDR3 DNA follows: TGTGCCATCAGCCAAGTGGAAGGCTCCTATAATTCACCCCTCCACTTT.

This clonotype was seen ten or more times. The chain has TRBV2 and TRBJ2-3, with 7 bases fitting TRBD1. CDR1 SNHLY and CDR2 FYNNEI come from the germline V gene. The CDR3 length is 14 residues. V lost 5 bases, J lost 4 bases, and 6 bases stayed unmatched. The CDR3 bases are TGTGCCAGCAGTAACACAGGGGTCGCAGATACGCAGTATTTT. It yields the protein CASSNTGVADTQYF.

This chain joins TRBV7-9 and TRBJ2-1; 10 bases are shared with TRBD2. V dropped 7 bases and J dropped 14; count of bases not matched to a gene: 8. Germline CDR1 is SEHNR and CDR2 is FQNEAQ (reference sequence). This CDR3 contains 12 residues. The CDR3 coding sequence is TGTGCCAGCACCATTGGGGGGACTAGCGAGTTCTTC. Protein: CASTIGGTSEFF.

This clonotype was seen a handful of times. The chain uses TRBV9 and TRBJ2-2, with 7 bases that match TRBD2. This CDR3 region has 16 residues. V lost 2 bases and J lost 0; bases outside the gene matches: 4. Germline V CDR1 and CDR2: SGDLS, YYNGEE. CDR3 amino acids: CASSVALAANTGELFF. CDR3 DNA: TGTGCCAGCAGCGTGGCCCTAGCGGCGAACACCGGGGAGCTGTTTTTT. The whole variable domain, filled in from reference TRBV9 and TRBJ2-2, reads DSGVTQTPKHLITATGQRVTLRCSPRSGDLSVYWYQQSLDQGLQFLIQYYNGEERAKGNILERFSAQQFPDLHSELNLSSLELGDSALYFCASSVALAANTGELFFGEGSRLTVL.

In the case of this clonotype: One base away lies a much larger clone, so this may be a sequencing read error. V and J are TRBV20-1 and TRBJ2-7; D gene unclear. V lost 4 bases, J lost 0 bases, and 7 bases lay in between. The CDR3 covers 12 residues. Germline V gene sequence: CDR1 DFQATT, CDR2 SNEGSKA (reference sequence). The CDR3 DNA is TGCAGTGCTATGAACTTCTCCTACGAGCAGTACTTC. Amino acid sequence: CSAMNFSYEQYF.

This clonotype occurred a few times. V gene TRBV19 combines with J gene TRBJ2-5; possible D gene TRBD1, 5 bases. Per the germline V gene, CDR1 is LNHDA and CDR2 is SQIVND (reference sequence). Trimming stripped 5 bases from V and 5 bases from J, with 21 bases between. The CDR3 consists of 16 residues. CDR3 amino acids: CASSLAGRERSETQYF. CDR3 bases: TGTGCCAGTAGTCTCGCTGGCAGGGAAAGGTCGGAGACCCAGTACTTC.

This clonotype was recorded many times. V gene TRBV5-1 combines with J gene TRBJ2-5; D may be TRBD2 (5 bases). CDR1 and CDR2 (germline): SGHRS, YFSETQ. The CDR3 has 14 amino acids. With 4 bases removed from V and 2 bases from J, the gap between germline ends came to 12 bases. The CDR3 coding sequence is TGCGCCAGCAGCGGATATGGAGGACAAGAGACCCAGTACTTC. It is translated as CASSGYGGQETQYF.

As to this clonotype: This may be a read error: a much more frequent sequence differs by one nucleotide. The rearrangement joins TRBV29-1 to TRBJ2-1; TRBD2 matches 10 bases. Looked up from germline, CDR1 is SQVTM and CDR2 is ANQGSEA. The CDR3 consists of 19 residues. CDR3 residues: CSVGRTGTASGSSNNEQFF. The CDR3 DNA reads as TGCAGCGTTGGGAGGACAGGGACGGCTAGCGGGAGCTCCAACAATGAGCAGTTCTTC.